The rows below give T cell receptor beta chains drawn from one sample of a study of blood T cell repertoires in COVID-19. TCRdb's copy holds only in-frame clones and misses some; the assay was immunoSEQ multiplex PCR. The top ten hold roughly 11% of the sample, which has some 270,000 clones, 70% to 90% seen once. The material sequenced was peripheral blood. These receptors originate from a woman between 65 and 79 years old with acute or convalescent COVID-19. The CDR3 runs from the conserved cysteine through the conserved F or W.

V gene	J gene	CDR3 protein
TRBV7-8	TRBJ1-2	CASSFRQGSYGYTF
TRBV10-3	TRBJ2-2	CAIKGGGTNTGELFF
TRBV5-1	TRBJ1-1	CASSPDGTNTEAFF
TRBV6-5	TRBJ2-1	CASSPGGSEQFF
TRBV3-1/TRBV3-2	TRBJ2-6	CASSQDFAGTGANVLTF
TRBV10-3	TRBJ1-4	CATSFATNEKLFF
TRBV18	TRBJ2-5	CASSPGPTGSGETQYF
TRBV15	TRBJ1-1	CATSRDPGGAFF
TRBV4-1	TRBJ1-4	CASSPREKLFF
TRBV29-1	TRBJ2-7	CSVEKGPDEQYF
TRBV12-3/TRBV12-4	TRBJ1-2	CASTIQGGYGYTF
TRBV7-8	TRBJ1-2	CASSFGQGLGGYTF
TRBV6-5	TRBJ1-4	CASSLGATNKLFF
TRBV5-4	TRBJ2-7	CASSLTGSNYEQYF
TRBV18	TRBJ2-1	CASSPLGTGGVHNEQFF
TRBV25-1	TRBJ1-4	CASSGQGAAANEKLFF
TRBV6-5	TRBJ2-1	CASLHILGYNEQFF
TRBV2	TRBJ2-1	CASSEVDTLRFF
TRBV7-8	TRBJ2-2	CASSLYGQSNTGELFF
TRBV4-1	TRBJ2-3	CASSRGLADTDTQYF
TRBV25-1	TRBJ1-5	CASQGFDQPQHF
TRBV9	TRBJ1-3	CASSPRGRAGNTIYF
TRBV10-3	TRBJ1-2	CAISENLGDTARKGYTF
TRBV6-5	TRBJ2-1	CASLVLAGGLWEQFF
TRBV5-1	TRBJ2-7	CASRQTGEGSAYF
TRBV27	TRBJ1-6	CASGAFGGGFYNSPLHF
TRBV6-6	TRBJ1-1	CASRHQTGAGNTEAFF
TRBV19	TRBJ1-2	CASSTSVNYGYTF
TRBV7-9	TRBJ2-7	CASLADDHEQYF
TRBV10-3	TRBJ1-5	CAISGHQSNQPQHF
TRBV30	TRBJ1-4	CAWAGQANEKLFF
TRBV3-1/TRBV3-2	TRBJ1-4	CASSPQGNNEKLFF
TRBV5-1	TRBJ2-1	CASSLVFTSGDSYNEQFF
TRBV7-2	TRBJ2-3	CASSLLILDTDTQYF
TRBV7-2	TRBJ1-1	CASSLKQGAEAFF
TRBV19	TRBJ1-2	CASNLGQGPYGYTF
TRBV15	TRBJ2-4	CATSRDAGESHF
TRBV2	TRBJ1-2	CASSASQSPRGYTF
TRBV7-2	TRBJ2-3	CASGGTGVRSTQYF
TRBV5-4	TRBJ1-1	CASSLGVGTNTEAFF
TRBV2	TRBJ2-5	CAVILDAPETQYF
TRBV5-5	TRBJ2-7	CASARGGTYEQYF
TRBV27	TRBJ2-5	CASSSAQGQETQYF
TRBV9	TRBJ1-1	CASSVGPGTEAFF
TRBV19	TRBJ2-5	CASQSGSASGPAARETQYF
TRBV5-1	TRBJ2-7	CASSLRRGGPYEQYF
TRBV7-3	TRBJ2-1	CASSLGQIVVF
TRBV11-2	TRBJ2-7	CASSLGGWRQQYF
TRBV19	TRBJ1-1	CASSIDHTYTEAFF
TRBV5-1	TRBJ2-5	CASSFRADTSFGTQYF
TRBV4-1	TRBJ1-4	CASSPRGLFPYEKLFF
TRBV15	TRBJ1-1	CATSPGQGRRTEAFF
TRBV24-1	TRBJ1-1	CATKDRNTEAFF
TRBV5-5	TRBJ1-1	CASSLAVSNTEAFF
TRBV10-3	TRBJ2-7	CAISPSGTGYEQYF
TRBV2	TRBJ1-2	CASSDPRGTNYGYTF
TRBV18	TRBJ2-2	CASSPPGTGELFF
TRBV3-1/TRBV3-2	TRBJ2-1	CASSQTETGVQFF
TRBV5-6	TRBJ1-1	CASSDTGHLAFF
TRBV24-1	TRBJ1-5	CATSTGQGNQPQHF